This TCR beta chain was captured in a study of Ad26.COV2.S vaccination and SARS-CoV-2 variants (dated by TCRdb to about 2021). Background on the whole study: Donors in the vaccine arm were drawn from COV1001, a multicentre, randomized, double-blind, placebo-controlled phase I-IIa trial testing Ad26.COV2.S in healthy adults. Participants in the trial were split at random into five groups of five each, receiving low-dose or high-dose Ad26.COV2.S once or twice, or else placebo on both occasions. A total of 32 samples were included in the TCR-sequenced set, comprising roughly 19 Ad26.COV2.S vaccine recipients, 5 placebo recipients and 8 SARS-CoV-2 convalescent individuals. Throughout the experiments and outcome assessment, investigators stayed blinded to trial group allocation. Ad26.COV2.S was given intramuscularly at 5x10^10 or 1x10^11 viral particles, as a single shot or as two shots 56 days apart. Sequencing of the TCRbeta repertoire served to evaluate the specificity and breadth of SARS-CoV-2-reactive T cell receptors following Ad26.COV2.S vaccination. Results and caveats for the whole study, not just this receptor: According to the authors, total T cell responses may have been underestimated by the TCR breadth and depth analyses. Spike-specific TCR breadth was higher in Ad26.COV2.S recipients than in placebo recipients (P = 0.0014). Non-spike TCR breadth was comparable between vaccine and placebo recipients, consistent with the vaccine containing only spike. After vaccination, substantial breadth of spike-specific CD8+ and CD4+ T cell responses was reported. The study was not powered for comparison of responses between vaccine doses or regimens.

According to the study, the label for this sample's treatment or condition signals: roughly 20 received Ad26.COV2.S at low or high dose, single or two shots; roughly five received placebo; per-sample allocation not given. Repertoires of vaccine and placebo recipients were sequenced from samples taken on day 63 after the first injection. In Cohort 1b, about two dozen adults aged 18-55 years were enrolled at a single site in Boston, USA, between 29 July and 7 August 2020. Ad26.COV2.S consisted of a replication-incompetent adenovirus type 26 vector by which a prefusion-stabilized SARS-CoV-2 spike protein from the original Wuhan strain was expressed. CDR3 length: 14 amino acids, cysteine to phenylalanine. Only the CDR3 DNA is retained, 42 bases long and in frame from the first base. V has 3 bases trimmed and J has 2 bases trimmed; junction bases matching no gene number 3. The germline V gene (reference sequence) sets CDR1 to LNHDA and CDR2 to SQIVND.

This clone was recorded only once. The antigen it binds to is not known. One base away there is no much larger clone; base qualities are not given. The immunoSEQ Assay was used to sequence TCRbeta CDR3 regions. After extraction, genomic DNA underwent amplification by bias-controlled multiplex PCR, followed by high-throughput sequencing. The source study handled its data this way. To quantify the absolute abundance of every unique TCRbeta CDR3 region, sequences were collapsed and filtered. T cell fraction was estimated by normalization of TCRbeta template counts to usable DNA, with usable DNA being measured through amplification of reference genes present in all nucleated cells. Repertoire TCRs were annotated as SARS-CoV-2-specific by exact matching of V gene, CDR3 amino acid sequence and J gene to a known reactive TCR set. The reference SARS-CoV-2 TCR set came from MIRA and was filtered for enrichment in COVID-19-positive ImmuneCODE repertoires, removing public or cross-reactive TCRs. Using the MIRA antigens, annotated TCRs were further analysed by specific ORF or by position within an ORF. Depth was the summed frequency of annotated unique rearrangements, while breadth was defined as annotated unique rearrangements over total unique productive rearrangements. Two-sided Wilcoxon rank-sum tests were used to compare TCR breadth between groups. The clones in this table, taken by TCRdb from immuneACCESS, are in-frame only. Not every clone is retained; where verified, under half of the shortfall comes from an unresolved V gene, and the cause of the rest is unknown. The V and J calls and clone size come from that table; D and trimming were worked out from the DNA. This sample is represented by 400,000 to 500,000 clones; roughly 90% of them were singletons. 3.6% of the sample lies in the top ten.

Sequencing was performed on peripheral blood, taken in a trial of Ad26.COV2.S vaccine versus placebo. This TCR was sampled from a person between 18 and 60 years old who received the Ad26.COV2.S COVID-19 vaccine or a placebo. The chain joins TRBV19 to TRBJ2-7, and 8 junctional nucleotides match TRBD1. CDR3 loop: CASSMMGQAYEQYF. The sequenced DNA: TGTGCCAGTAGTATGATGGGACAGGCCTACGAGCAGTACTTC. Here the CDR3 is joined to the reference TRBV19 and TRBJ2-7 genes, and the full variable domain is: DGGITQSPKYLFRKEGQNVTLSCEQNLNHDAMYWYRQDPGQGLRLIYYSQIVNDFQKGDIAEGYSVSREKKESFPLTVTSAQKNPTAFYLCASSMMGQAYEQYFGPGTRLTVT.